This T cell receptor beta chain is drawn from a study of identical twins. Findings and limits, study-wide: Twin pairs' shared out-of-frame alpha sequences were enriched in low generation probability.

This clonotype was counted a single time. Its antigen is undetermined. Germline V gene lookup returns CDR1 SGHKS and CDR2 YYEKEE (reference sequence). The CDR3 is 16 residues long. J was trimmed by 5 bases and V by 2 bases; bases with no gene match: 7. Template switching (which added a universal primer site) was used, and cDNA carried unique molecular identifiers. TCRdb analysed the 5' RACE reads with MiXCR anew, one entry per CDR3 protein. The sample shows 350,000 to 450,000 distinct CDR3 sequences, roughly 18% of them seen only once. This chain uses TRBV5-5 with TRBJ2-3; TRBD2 matches at 11 bases. This clonotype was sampled from a man aged 45-65 years in good health. Sequencing input: naive T cells sorted from blood. CDR3 sequence (DNA): TGTGCCAGCAGCTTTCTTCTAGCGGGAGGCGGAGATACGCAGTATTTT. Protein sequence: CASSFLLAGGGDTQYF. The complete variable domain, with remaining parts taken from reference TRBV5-5 and TRBJ2-3, reads DAGVTQSPTHLIKTRGQQVTLRCSPISGHKSVSWYQQVLGQGPQFIFQYYEKEERGRGNFPDRFSARQFPNYSSELNVNALLLGDSALYLCASSFLLAGGGDTQYFGPGTRLTVL.